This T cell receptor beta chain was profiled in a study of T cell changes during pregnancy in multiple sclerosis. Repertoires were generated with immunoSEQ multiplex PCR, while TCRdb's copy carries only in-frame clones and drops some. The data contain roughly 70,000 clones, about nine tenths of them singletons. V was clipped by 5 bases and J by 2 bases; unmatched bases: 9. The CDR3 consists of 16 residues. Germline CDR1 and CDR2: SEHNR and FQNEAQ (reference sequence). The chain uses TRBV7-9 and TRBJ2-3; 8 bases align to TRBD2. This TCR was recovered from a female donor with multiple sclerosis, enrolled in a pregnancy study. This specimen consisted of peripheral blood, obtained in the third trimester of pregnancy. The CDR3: CASSILAGPSTDTQYF. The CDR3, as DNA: TGTGCCAGCAGCATCCTAGCGGGCCCTTCCACAGATACGCAGTATTTT.